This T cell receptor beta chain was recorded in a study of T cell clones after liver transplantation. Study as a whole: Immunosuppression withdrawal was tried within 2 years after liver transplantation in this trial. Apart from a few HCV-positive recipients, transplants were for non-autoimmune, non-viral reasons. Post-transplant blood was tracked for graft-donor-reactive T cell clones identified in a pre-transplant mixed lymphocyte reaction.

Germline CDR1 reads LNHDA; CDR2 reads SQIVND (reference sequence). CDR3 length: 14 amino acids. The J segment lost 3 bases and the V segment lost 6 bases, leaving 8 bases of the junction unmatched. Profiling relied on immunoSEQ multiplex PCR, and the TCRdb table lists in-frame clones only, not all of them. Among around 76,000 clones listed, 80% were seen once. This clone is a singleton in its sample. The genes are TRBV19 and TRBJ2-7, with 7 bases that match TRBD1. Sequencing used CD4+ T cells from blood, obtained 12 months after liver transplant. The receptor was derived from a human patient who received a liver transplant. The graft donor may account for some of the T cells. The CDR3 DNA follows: TGTGCCAGTAGGAGGGGGCAGGCCGGCTACGAGCAGTACTTC. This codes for CASRRGQAGYEQYF. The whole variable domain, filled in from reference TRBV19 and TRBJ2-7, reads DGGITQSPKYLFRKEGQNVTLSCEQNLNHDAMYWYRQDPGQGLRLIYYSQIVNDFQKGDIAEGYSVSREKKESFPLTVTSAQKNPTAFYLCASRRGQAGYEQYFGPGTRLTVT.